The next 16 T cell receptor beta chains were all read from a single sample in a study of blood T cells in healthy people across ages. Alongside a J-beta primer mix, a sample-barcoded 5' primer served in a second PCR lasting about 7 to 11 cycles. A single record per CDR3 protein comes from TCRdb applying MiXCR to the 5' RACE reads. The sample shows about 1.5 million distinct CDR3 sequences, approximately 42% of them seen only once. Sequencing input: blood. The receptors were gathered from a woman between 18 and 29 years old in good health.

The table lists this clonotype with a few counts. V is TRBV12-3 or TRBV12-4 and J is TRBJ2-3; 7 bases map to TRBD2. V was pared by 7 bases and J by 6 bases, with 10 bases of the junction left unmatched. The CDR3 consists of 14 residues. CDR3 loop: CASIGAGALDTQYF. Here the CDR3 DNA reads TGTGCCAGCATTGGGGCGGGAGCCCTGGATACGCAGTATTTT.

The V gene is TRBV20-1, the J gene TRBJ2-1, with 13 bases fitting TRBD2. V trimming: 5 bases; J trimming: 4 bases; junction bases outside the gene matches: 5. In germline, CDR1 is DFQATT, CDR2 SNEGSKA (reference sequence). The CDR3 covers 15 residues. Written as DNA, the CDR3 is TGCAGTGCTCCCGGGACTAGCGGGGCTTACAATGAGCAGTTCTTC. Translation gives CSAPGTSGAYNEQFF.

The chain combines TRBV29-1 with TRBJ2-4; perhaps TRBD1 as D (6 bases). Per germline, CDR1 SQVTM and CDR2 ANQGSEA. This CDR3 has 14 residues. The germline V and J ends were trimmed by 4 bases and 2 bases, with 12 bases remaining between them. CDR3 in DNA: TGCAGCGTTGTACAGGGAGCGACCAAAAACATTCAGTACTTC. Translation gives CSVVQGATKNIQYF.

The chain carries TRBV5-5 and TRBJ2-5, with D hard to call. CDR1 is SGHKS, CDR2 YYEKEE, per germline (reference sequence). Trimming took off 0 bases at V and 11 bases at J, with 14 bases between the two ends. The CDR3 sequence is 13 residues long. In nucleotides, the CDR3 is TGTGCCAGCAGCTTGGGAGAACCAGAGCAGCAGTACTTC. It codes for CASSLGEPEQQYF.

The gene calls are TRBV24-1 and TRBJ2-3; perhaps TRBD2 as D (6 bases). Germline V CDR1 and CDR2: KGHDR, SFDVKD. Trimming shortened V by 10 bases and J by 2 bases, and 18 bases separated the two germline ends. CDR3 size: 15 residues. CDR3 DNA sequence: TGTGCCACTTCGATTCCGGGACTCACCACAGATACGCAGTATTTT. Encoded protein: CATSIPGLTTDTQYF.

In this sample, this clonotype turned up a few times. The CDR3 coding sequence is TGTGCCAGCAGCCGAAGTATAGGACGTACCCATGGCTACACCTTC. Translating gives CASSRSIGRTHGYTF. The rearrangement links TRBV3-1 to TRBJ1-2, with D unclear. Trimming left V 4 bases short and J 6 bases short, with 18 bases between. Germline V gene sequence: CDR1 LGHDT, CDR2 YNNKEL (reference sequence). This CDR3 is 15 amino acids long.

V gene TRBV2 combines with J gene TRBJ2-2; D unresolved. Trimming took off 2 bases at V and 6 bases at J, with 10 bases between the two ends. Germline V gene sequence: CDR1 SNHLY, CDR2 FYNNEI. The CDR3 runs 14 residues. The CDR3 sequence: CASSERVLAGELFF. The CDR3 DNA is TGTGCCAGCAGTGAAAGGGTTTTGGCCGGGGAGCTGTTTTTT.

The chain carries TRBV29-1 and TRBJ1-1, with D uncertain. This CDR3 comprises 11 residues. Trimming removed 6 bases from V and 4 bases from J, with 9 bases in between. From germline, CDR1 is SQVTM and CDR2 ANQGSEA. This CDR3 is CSVHRSTEAFF. The CDR3 region has the DNA TGCAGCGTCCATAGGAGCACTGAAGCTTTCTTT.

V is TRBV4-1 and J is TRBJ2-1, with 7 bases aligning to TRBD2. Germline values: CDR1 MGHRA, CDR2 YSYEKL. This CDR3 has 15 residues. J was trimmed by 7 bases and V by 0 bases; bases with no gene match: 6. Here the CDR3 reads CASSQDESSGNEQFF. CDR3 DNA: TGCGCCAGCAGCCAAGATGAGTCTAGCGGTAATGAGCAGTTCTTC.

This clonotype was counted between two and nine times. The chain links TRBV20-1 to TRBJ2-3; a possible D gene is TRBD1 (6 bases). Deletions cut 2 bases from V and 4 bases from J, with 10 bases between. Germline V gives CDR1 DFQATT, CDR2 SNEGSKA (reference sequence). The CDR3 contains 13 residues. The chain's CDR3 is CSARPPGADTQYF. CDR3 bases: TGCAGTGCTAGACCCCCAGGGGCAGATACGCAGTATTTT.

This clonotype showed up many times. The chain combines TRBV10-3 with TRBJ2-3, with D unresolved. The V and J ends lost 2 bases and 0 bases respectively, with 9 bases between them. Germline CDR1 ENHRY, CDR2 SYGVKD. The CDR3 totals 15 residues. The CDR3 region is CAISEPGSSTDTQYF. The DNA for the CDR3 is TGTGCCATCAGTGAGCCCGGGTCAAGCACAGATACGCAGTATTTT.

The V and J genes are TRBV20-1 and TRBJ2-1, with D tentatively TRBD2 (6 bases). Germline values: CDR1 DFQATT, CDR2 SNEGSKA (reference sequence). V dropped 2 bases and J dropped 2 bases, with 10 bases sitting between them. The CDR3 sequence is 14 residues long. Here the CDR3 reads CSARSSETYNEQFF. In DNA, the CDR3 is TGCAGTGCTAGATCTAGCGAGACCTACAATGAGCAGTTCTTC.

V gene TRBV12-3 or TRBV12-4 combines with J gene TRBJ2-3; D uncertain. CDR3 length equals 13 residues. V was trimmed by 0 bases and J by 8 bases, leaving 9 bases between them. The CDR3 DNA follows: TGTGCCAGCAGTTTAGCTAGAGCTGGTACGCAGTATTTT. Amino acids: CASSLARAGTQYF.

Turning to this clonotype: With a much larger clone just one base away, this may be a read error. The V gene is TRBV27, the J gene TRBJ2-7; tentative D call: TRBD1 (5 bases). CDR1 and CDR2 (germline): MNHEY, SMNVEV (reference sequence). This CDR3 is 11 amino acids long. V was cut by 7 bases and J by 7 bases, with 11 bases left in between. Here the CDR3 reads CASTLGREQYF. In DNA, the CDR3 is TGTGCCAGCACTTTGGGGCGGGAGCAGTACTTC.

V gene TRBV20-1 combines with J gene TRBJ2-4; 8 bases are shared with TRBD2. The J call may be in error: the DNA end matches TRBJ2-7 better. Germline V gives CDR1 DFQATT, CDR2 SNEGSKA (reference sequence). This CDR3 contains 14 residues. The DNA for the CDR3 is TGCAGTGCTAGCCCGGGAGGGCTGGGACTCGAGCAGTACTTC. Amino acids: CSASPGGLGLEQYF.

This clonotype occurred a few times. A read error is likely here: a far larger clone is one base away. V and J are TRBV7-9 and TRBJ2-7; perhaps TRBD1 as D (6 bases). Germline V gives CDR1 SEHNR, CDR2 FQNEAQ (reference sequence). The CDR3 is made up of 13 amino acids. The CDR3 region is CASILGQTYEQYF. The CDR3, as DNA: TGTGCCAGCATCTTAGGACAGACCTACGAGCAGTACTTC.